This T cell receptor (beta chain) was documented in a study of T cell responses to AZD1222 COVID-19 vaccine. The data were produced by immunoSEQ multiplex PCR, yet TCRdb's version contains in-frame clones alone and is incomplete. The repertoire holds fewer than 120,000 clones, about 94% seen once, with approximately 2.8% in the top ten. Germline V gene sequence: CDR1 SEHNR, CDR2 FQNEAQ (reference sequence). The CDR3 runs 15 residues. V dropped 5 bases and J dropped 3 bases, with 14 bases sitting between them. The study pooled second doses at about 4 or about 12 weeks. V is TRBV7-9 and J is TRBJ1-3, with D possibly being TRBD1 (6 bases). This TCR derives from an adult who received the AZD1222 COVID-19 vaccine. The sequenced sample was peripheral blood, obtained 28 days after the second AZD1222 dose. The CDR3 protein is CASSLQGRVGNTIYF. The CDR3, as DNA: TGTGCCAGCAGCCTACAGGGAAGGGTTGGAAACACCATATATTTT.